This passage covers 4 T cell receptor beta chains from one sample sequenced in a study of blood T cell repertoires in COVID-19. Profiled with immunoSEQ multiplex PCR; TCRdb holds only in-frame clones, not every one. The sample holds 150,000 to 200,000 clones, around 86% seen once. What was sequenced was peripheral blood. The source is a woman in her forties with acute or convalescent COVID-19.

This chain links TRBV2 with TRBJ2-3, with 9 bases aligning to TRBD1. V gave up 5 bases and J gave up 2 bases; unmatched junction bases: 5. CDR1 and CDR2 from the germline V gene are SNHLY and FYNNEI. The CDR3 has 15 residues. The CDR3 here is CASSTGTGFTDTQYF. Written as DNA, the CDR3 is TGTGCCAGCAGTACCGGGACAGGGTTCACAGATACGCAGTATTTT.

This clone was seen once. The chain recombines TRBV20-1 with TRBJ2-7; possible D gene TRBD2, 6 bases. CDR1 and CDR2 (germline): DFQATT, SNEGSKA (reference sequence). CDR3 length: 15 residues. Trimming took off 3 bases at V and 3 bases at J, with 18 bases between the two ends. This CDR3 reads CSASRERGADYEQYF. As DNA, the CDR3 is TGCAGTGCTAGTCGGGAGCGAGGGGCCGACTACGAGCAGTACTTC.

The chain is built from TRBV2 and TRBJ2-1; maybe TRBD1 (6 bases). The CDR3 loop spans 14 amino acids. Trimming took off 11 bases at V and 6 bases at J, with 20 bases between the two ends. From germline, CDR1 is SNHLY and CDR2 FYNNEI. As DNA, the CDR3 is TGTGCCGCAAGACCGGGACAACTTAGCAATGAGCAGTTCTTC. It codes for CAARPGQLSNEQFF.

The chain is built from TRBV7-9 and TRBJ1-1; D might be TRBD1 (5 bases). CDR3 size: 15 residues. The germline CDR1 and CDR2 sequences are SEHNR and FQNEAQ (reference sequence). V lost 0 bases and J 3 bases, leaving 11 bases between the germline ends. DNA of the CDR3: TGTGCCAGCAGCTTAGCCCAGGGTATGCACACTGAAGCTTTCTTT. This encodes CASSLAQGMHTEAFF.